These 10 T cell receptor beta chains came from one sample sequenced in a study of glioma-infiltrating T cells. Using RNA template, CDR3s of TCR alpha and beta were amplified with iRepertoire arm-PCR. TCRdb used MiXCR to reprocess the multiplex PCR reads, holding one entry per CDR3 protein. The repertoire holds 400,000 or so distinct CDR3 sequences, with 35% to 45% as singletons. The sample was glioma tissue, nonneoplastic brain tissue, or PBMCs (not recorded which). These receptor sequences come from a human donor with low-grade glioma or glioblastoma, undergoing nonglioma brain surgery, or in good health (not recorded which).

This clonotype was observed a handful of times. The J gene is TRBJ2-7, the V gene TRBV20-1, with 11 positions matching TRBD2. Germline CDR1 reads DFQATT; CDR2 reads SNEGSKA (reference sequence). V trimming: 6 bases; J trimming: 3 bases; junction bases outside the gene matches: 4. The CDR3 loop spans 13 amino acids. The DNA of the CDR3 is TGCAGTGCCACCGGGACTAGCGGCTACGAGCAGTACTTC. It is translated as CSATGTSGYEQYF.

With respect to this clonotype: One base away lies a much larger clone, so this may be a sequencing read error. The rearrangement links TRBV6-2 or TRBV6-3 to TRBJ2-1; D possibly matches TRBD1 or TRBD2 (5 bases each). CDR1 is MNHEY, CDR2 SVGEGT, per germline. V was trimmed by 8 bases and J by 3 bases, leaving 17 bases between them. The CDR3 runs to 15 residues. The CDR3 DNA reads TGTGCCAGCGGTTTGGGACCCGGCGACTACAATGAGCAGTTCTTC. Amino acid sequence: CASGLGPGDYNEQFF.

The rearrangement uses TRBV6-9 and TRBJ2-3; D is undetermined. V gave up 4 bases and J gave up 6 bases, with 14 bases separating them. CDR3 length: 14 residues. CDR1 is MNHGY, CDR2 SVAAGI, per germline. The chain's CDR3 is CASSSSVYLDTQYF. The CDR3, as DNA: TGTGCCAGCAGTTCATCGGTCTATCTGGATACGCAGTATTTT.

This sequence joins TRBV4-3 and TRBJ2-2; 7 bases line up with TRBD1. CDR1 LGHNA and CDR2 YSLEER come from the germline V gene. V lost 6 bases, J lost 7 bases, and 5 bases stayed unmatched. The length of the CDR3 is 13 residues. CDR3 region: CASRRTGLGELFF. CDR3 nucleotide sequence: TGCGCCAGCAGGAGGACAGGACTCGGGGAGCTGTTTTTT.

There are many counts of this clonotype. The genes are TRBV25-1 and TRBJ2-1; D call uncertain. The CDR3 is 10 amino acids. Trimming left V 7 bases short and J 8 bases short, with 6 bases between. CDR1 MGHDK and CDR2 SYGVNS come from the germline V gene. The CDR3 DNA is TGTGCCAGCATGGGGTATGAGCAGTTCTTC. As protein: CASMGYEQFF.

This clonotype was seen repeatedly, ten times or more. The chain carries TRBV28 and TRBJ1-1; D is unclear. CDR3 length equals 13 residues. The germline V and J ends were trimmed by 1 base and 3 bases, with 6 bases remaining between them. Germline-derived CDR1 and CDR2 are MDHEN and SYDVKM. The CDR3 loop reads CASSLYPDTEAFF. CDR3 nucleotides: TGTGCCAGCAGTTTATATCCAGACACTGAAGCTTTCTTT. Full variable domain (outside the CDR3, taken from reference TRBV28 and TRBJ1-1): DVKVTQSSRYLVKRTGEKVFLECVQDMDHENMFWYRQDPGLGLRLIYFSYDVKMKEKGDIPEGYSVSREKKERFSLILESASTNQTSMYLCASSLYPDTEAFFGQGTRLTVV.

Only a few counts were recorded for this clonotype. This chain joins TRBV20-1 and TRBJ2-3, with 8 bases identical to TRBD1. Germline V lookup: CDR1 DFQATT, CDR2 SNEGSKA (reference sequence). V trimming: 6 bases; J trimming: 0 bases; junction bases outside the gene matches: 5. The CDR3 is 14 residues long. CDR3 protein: CSARRDRSTDTQYF. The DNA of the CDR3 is TGCAGTGCGCGCCGGGACAGGAGCACAGATACGCAGTATTTT.

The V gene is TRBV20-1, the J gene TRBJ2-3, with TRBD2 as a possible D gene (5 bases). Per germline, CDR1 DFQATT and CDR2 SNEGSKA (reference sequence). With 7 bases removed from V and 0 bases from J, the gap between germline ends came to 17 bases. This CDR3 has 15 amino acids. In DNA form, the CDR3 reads TGCAGTGGCTCGGGCGGAGGACGAAGCACAGATACGCAGTATTTT. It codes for CSGSGGGRSTDTQYF.

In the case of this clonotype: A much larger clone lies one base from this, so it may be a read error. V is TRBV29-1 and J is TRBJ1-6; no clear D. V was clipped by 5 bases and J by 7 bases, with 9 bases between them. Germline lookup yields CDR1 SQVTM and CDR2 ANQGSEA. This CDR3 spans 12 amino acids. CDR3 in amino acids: CSVRDGNSPLHF. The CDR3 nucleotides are TGCAGCGTTCGAGACGGCAATTCACCCCTCCACTTT.

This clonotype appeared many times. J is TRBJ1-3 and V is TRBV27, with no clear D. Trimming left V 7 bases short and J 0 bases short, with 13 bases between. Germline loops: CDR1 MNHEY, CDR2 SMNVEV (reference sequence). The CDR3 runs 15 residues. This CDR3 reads CASNVSGSSGNTIYF. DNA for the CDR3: TGTGCCAGCAACGTCAGCGGAAGCTCTGGAAACACCATATATTTT.